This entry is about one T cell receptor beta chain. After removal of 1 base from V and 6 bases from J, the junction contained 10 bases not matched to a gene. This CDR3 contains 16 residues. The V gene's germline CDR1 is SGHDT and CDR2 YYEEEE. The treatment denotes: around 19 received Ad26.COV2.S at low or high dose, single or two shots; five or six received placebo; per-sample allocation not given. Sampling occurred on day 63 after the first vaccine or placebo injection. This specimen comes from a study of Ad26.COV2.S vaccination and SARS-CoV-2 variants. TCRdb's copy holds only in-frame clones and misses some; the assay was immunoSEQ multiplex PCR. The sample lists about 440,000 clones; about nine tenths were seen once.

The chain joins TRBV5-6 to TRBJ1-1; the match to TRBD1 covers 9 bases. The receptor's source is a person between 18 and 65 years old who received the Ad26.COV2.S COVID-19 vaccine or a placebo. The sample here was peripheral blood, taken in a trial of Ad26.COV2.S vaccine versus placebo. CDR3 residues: CASSLNTGTGISEAFF. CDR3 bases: TGTGCCAGCAGCTTGAACACCGGGACAGGGATATCTGAAGCTTTCTTT.